This TCR beta chain was recovered during a study of blood T cell repertoires in COVID-19. About the research overall: Samples representing acute and convalescent COVID-19 were sourced from the United States, Italy and Spain. Sources were T cells, B-cell-depleted T cells, or PBMCs; the material itself was cDNA or gDNA.

The CDR3 runs 15 residues. Germline values: CDR1 SGHAT, CDR2 FQNNGV. Trimming removed 5 bases from V and 6 bases from J; junction bases left unmatched: 9. In the original analysis: Reference gene primer amplification yielded estimated nucleated cell counts. The assay was immunoSEQ multiplex PCR, and TCRdb's table has in-frame clones only and misses some. The DNA gave D and trimming, while V, J and clone size come from that table. The sample records 450,000 to 500,000 clones, 70% to 90% being singletons. This clone occurred a few times. The source is a human donor in a cohort sampled during active COVID-19. The rearrangement uses TRBV11-2 and TRBJ1-2, with 10 bases that match TRBD1. The specimen was peripheral blood. The CDR3: CASSIFPGQGNGYTF. The CDR3 region has the DNA TGTGCCAGCAGCATATTCCCGGGACAGGGGAATGGCTACACCTTC. The full variable domain, completed using reference TRBV11-2 and TRBJ1-2, is EAGVAQSPRYKIIEKRQSVAFWCNPISGHATLYWYQQILGQGPKLLIQFQNNGVVDDSQLPKDRFSAERLKGVDSTLKIQPAKLEDSAVYLCASSIFPGQGNGYTFGSGTRLTVV.